This T cell receptor (beta chain) was captured by sequencing in a study of human T cells and chemical hapten exposure. At the level of the study: Throughout the approximately 25-week study, diphenylcyclopropenone was applied weekly to the patients' scalps. Regarding the study as a whole: Controls had significantly fewer large CDR3 similarity clusters than were formed by expanded TCRs.

TCRdb itself ran the RACE reads through MiXCR, one entry per CDR3 protein. The repertoire consists of 62,000 or so distinct CDR3 sequences, with roughly 11% occurring once and the leading ten covering approximately 5.5%. This clonotype was recorded at least ten times. Its target is unknown. Noted time point: pre-sensitization, week 0. The treatment here: therapeutic diphenylcyclopropenone sensitization with weekly scalp DPC. The V gene lost 2 bases and the J gene lost 4 bases, with 14 bases spanning the gap. The CDR3 has 16 amino acids. From germline, CDR1 is KGHSH and CDR2 LQKENI. Sequenced material: whole blood, taken in connection with sensitization to the hapten diphenylcyclopropenone (DPC). The rearrangement joins TRBV18 to TRBJ2-2, with a possible D match to TRBD1 (6 bases). The TCR comes from a woman in her forties or fifties with alopecia areata. Some clones in this sample may be carry-over from other donors' samples. The CDR3 here is CASSPVDRSTTGELFF. The CDR3 nucleotides are TGTGCCAGCTCACCAGTAGACAGGTCGACCACCGGGGAGCTGTTTTTT.